This T cell receptor beta chain was recovered during a study of CD8 T cells in Susac syndrome. The RNA input was about 0.5 to 1 ug, and it was reverse transcribed with random hexamers. TCRdb redid the calling of the immunoSEQ multiplex PCR reads with MiXCR, one entry per CDR3 protein. The sample holds about 300,000 distinct CDR3 sequences, about 91% seen once. The CDR3 sequence is 15 residues long. CDR1 is SGHRS and CDR2 is YFSETQ in the germline V gene. V shed 1 base and J 14 bases; nucleotides not matched to a gene: 16. This receptor was identified in a human donor with multiple sclerosis. The sequencing input was CD8+ T cells from PBMCs. The rearrangement joins TRBV5-1 to TRBJ2-3; 7 bases map to TRBD2. The CDR3 DNA follows: TGCGCCAGCAGCTTGCGCGCCGGGGGGATTCTCGAGCCGTATTTT. Protein product: CASSLRAGGILEPYF.